Given below is one TCR beta chain in context. Its antigen is as yet unknown. This record belongs to a study of T cell responses to AZD1222 COVID-19 vaccine. About the research overall: Analyses pooled second doses at about 4 or about 12 weeks.

Overall study findings and caveats: Females made up more of the donors, who were largely white British, and clonal diversity may have come out too low.

Germline V gene sequence: CDR1 MDHEN, CDR2 SYDVKM. This CDR3 spans 12 amino acids. V gave up 4 bases and J gave up 8 bases, with 11 bases separating them. The data were produced by immunoSEQ multiplex PCR, yet TCRdb's version contains in-frame clones alone and is incomplete. The table shows some 120,000 clones, with approximately 93% occurring only once. Here the sequenced sample was peripheral blood, taken on day 0 of AZD1222 vaccination. This receptor was obtained from an adult in good health. The chain recombines TRBV28 with TRBJ1-1, with D maybe TRBD1 (6 bases). The CDR3: CASSSQGREAFF. The CDR3 DNA follows: TGTGCCAGCAGTTCCCAGGGGAGGGAAGCTTTCTTT.